The source of this T cell receptor beta chain is a study of blood T cells in healthy people across ages. Study-wide findings and caveats: The diversity estimates, figures obtained from one million T cells, were considered underestimates.

Isolating PBMCs gave at least 6 million of these cells per sample. The use of a sample-barcoded 5' primer and a J-beta primer mix characterized a second PCR of about 7 to 12 cycles. Each CDR3 protein gets one entry after TCRdb re-called the 5' RACE reads with MiXCR. The sample consists of around 970,000 distinct CDR3 sequences, about 53% of them appearing once. For this clonotype: Antigen: not known.

This CDR3 has 15 amino acids. The V segment lost 4 bases and the J segment 4 bases; nucleotides outside the gene matches: 7. Germline values: CDR1 LNHNV, CDR2 YYDKDF (reference sequence). The receptor was derived from a woman in her sixties or seventies in good health. This chain links TRBV15 with TRBJ2-3, with 8 bases lining up with TRBD2. The sequenced sample consisted of blood. Written as DNA, the CDR3 is TGTGCCACCAGCAAAGCGGGAGTCCTCGCAGATACGCAGTATTTT. Protein: CATSKAGVLADTQYF. Full variable domain (remainder filled in from reference TRBV15 and TRBJ2-3): DAMVIQNPRYQVTQFGKPVTLSCSQTLNHNVMYWYQQKSSQAPKLLFHYYDKDFNNEADTPDNFQSRRPNTSFCFLDIRSPGLGDTAMYLCATSKAGVLADTQYFGPGTRLTVL.